This entry lists 5 T cell receptor beta chains sequenced from one sample in a study of T cell responses to AZD1222 COVID-19 vaccine. Clones were read by immunoSEQ multiplex PCR, and TCRdb kept only the in-frame ones, dropping some. In the table there are around 190,000 clones, roughly nine tenths of which are singletons. Sequenced here: peripheral blood, sampled 28 days after the second AZD1222 dose. Receptors originate from an adult who received the AZD1222 COVID-19 vaccine.

The V and J genes are TRBV5-6 and TRBJ1-4; 8 bases line up with TRBD1. Trimming cost V 1 base and J 10 bases; bases outside gene matches: 6. CDR1 and CDR2 from the germline V gene are SGHDT and YYEEEE. The CDR3 contains 14 residues. CDR3 amino acids: CASSLWQGAGKLFF. As DNA, the CDR3 is TGTGCCAGCAGCTTGTGGCAGGGGGCCGGAAAACTGTTTTTT.

The chain recombines TRBV30 with TRBJ1-5; TRBD1 might be the D (5 bases). In germline, CDR1 is GTSNPN, CDR2 SVGIG (reference sequence). The CDR3 is made up of 13 amino acids. Trimming removed 5 bases from V and 2 bases from J, with 10 bases in between. CDR3 coding DNA: TGTGCCTGGTCCCTGGGGGGCAATCAGCCCCAGCATTTT. Amino acids: CAWSLGGNQPQHF.

This sequence joins TRBV18 and TRBJ2-1, with TRBD2 as a possible D gene (5 bases). V gave up 0 bases and J gave up 6 bases, with 15 bases separating them. The CDR3 contains 16 residues. Germline-derived CDR1 and CDR2 are KGHSH and LQKENI. CDR3 residues: CASSPPVGGSGNEQFF. CDR3 DNA sequence: TGTGCCAGCTCACCACCGGTTGGAGGATCCGGCAATGAGCAGTTCTTC.

The V call is TRBV30, the J call TRBJ1-6, with D possibly matching TRBD1 (6 bases). Germline assignment: CDR1 GTSNPN and CDR2 SVGIG (reference sequence). The CDR3 length is 13 residues. The V end lost 4 bases, the J end lost 10 bases, and 14 bases lay between the germline ends. The CDR3 region is CAWKQGSRSPLHF. In nucleotides, the CDR3 is TGTGCCTGGAAACAGGGATCGCGCTCACCCCTCCACTTT.

This chain connects TRBV19 to TRBJ2-7, with TRBD1 matching over 7 bases. In germline, CDR1 is LNHDA, CDR2 SQIVND (reference sequence). J lost 7 bases, V lost 5 bases, and 5 bases had no gene match. This CDR3 is built from 12 residues. The CDR3 is CASSATGLEQYF. CDR3 sequence (DNA): TGTGCCAGTAGTGCGACAGGGCTGGAGCAGTACTTC.